This T cell receptor (beta chain) was captured in a study of untreated major depressive disorder. The study's findings and limits: Sequencing comparisons covered only three preselected Vbeta families.

Measured with immunoSEQ multiplex PCR; TCRdb has only the in-frame clones, and not every one. This table has just over 20,000 clones, 85% to 95% appearing once. As to this clone: Its target is unknown.

CD4+ T cells were isolated from thawed PBMCs by magnetic negative selection. Sequencing used CD4+ T cells from PBMCs. This TCR was recovered from a man aged 25 to 45 in good health.

The CDR3 loop is CASSLQEADRNNEQFF. The CDR3 DNA reads as TGTGCCAGCAGCCTCCAGGAGGCAGACCGTAACAATGAGCAGTTCTTC. The chain recombines TRBV4-2 with TRBJ2-1; D is possibly TRBD2 (5 bases). Looked up from germline, CDR1 is LGHNA and CDR2 is YNFKEQ. The CDR3 has 16 amino acids. V was pared by 4 bases and J by 5 bases, with 18 bases between.